The clone carrying this T cell receptor beta chain was seen a handful of times. Its antigen is unknown. This specimen belongs to a study of identical twins. Notes on the study in general: Invariant T cells like MAIT and iNKT could partly confound the zero-insertion analyses. Some out-of-frame alpha sequences were shared by twins, and these showed excess low generation probability. Cord blood beta clonotypes present at high abundance carried fewer insertions; no such pattern appeared in memory repertoires.

MiXCR was run by TCRdb on the 5' RACE reads, yielding one entry per CDR3 protein. The table includes around 510,000 distinct CDR3 sequences, approximately 14% detected once. Germline loops: CDR1 SGHDT, CDR2 YYEEEE. The CDR3 covers 12 residues. The V gene lost 3 bases and the J gene lost 5 bases, with 6 bases spanning the gap. These data were also filed under a second study, of yellow fever vaccine responses in identical twins.

The specimen was CD4+ T cells sorted from blood. This TCR derives from a woman younger than 30 in good health. This chain joins TRBV5-6 and TRBJ1-5; D uncertain. In DNA, the CDR3 is TGTGCCAGCAGCTGGAGGGATCAGCCCCAGCATTTT. As protein: CASSWRDQPQHF.